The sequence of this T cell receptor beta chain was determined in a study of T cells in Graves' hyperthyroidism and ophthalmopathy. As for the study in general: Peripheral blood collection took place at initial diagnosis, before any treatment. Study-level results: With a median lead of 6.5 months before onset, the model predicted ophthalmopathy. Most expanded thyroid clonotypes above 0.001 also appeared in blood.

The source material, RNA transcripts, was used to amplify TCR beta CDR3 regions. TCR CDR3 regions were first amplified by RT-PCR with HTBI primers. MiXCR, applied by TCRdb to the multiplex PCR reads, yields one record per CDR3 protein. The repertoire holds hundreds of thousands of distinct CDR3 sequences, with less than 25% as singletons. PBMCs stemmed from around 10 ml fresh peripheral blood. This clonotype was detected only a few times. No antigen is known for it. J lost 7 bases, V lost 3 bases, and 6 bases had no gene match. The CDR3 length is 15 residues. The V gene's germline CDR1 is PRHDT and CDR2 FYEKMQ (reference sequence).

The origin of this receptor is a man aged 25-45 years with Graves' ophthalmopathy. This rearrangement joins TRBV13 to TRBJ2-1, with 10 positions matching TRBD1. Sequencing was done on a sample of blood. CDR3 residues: CASSFGTGEVNEQFF. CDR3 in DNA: TGTGCCAGCAGCTTCGGGACAGGGGAGGTGAATGAGCAGTTCTTC.